The clone carrying this T cell receptor (beta chain) was detected ten times or more. This sample is part of a study of T cells in Graves' hyperthyroidism and ophthalmopathy. V was clipped by 3 bases and J by 2 bases, with 15 bases between them. CDR1 is SGHRS, CDR2 YFSETQ, per germline. There are 15 residues in the CDR3. The definition of stable Graves' hyperthyroidism was no ophthalmopathy progression within 18 months. Disease duration under 2 months; hyperthyroidism patients were aged 18 to 65. For the diagnoses, clinical symptoms, serum thyroxine and TRAb, thyroid ultrasound and orbital computed tomography were used. TCR beta CDR3 regions were amplified from RNA transcripts. The HTBI primer set served for first-round RT-PCR of the TCR CDR3. TCRdb re-derived calls from the multiplex PCR reads in MiXCR, one entry per CDR3 protein. The sample contains hundreds of thousands of distinct CDR3 sequences, about 16% of which appear only once.

V usage is TRBV5-1 and J usage is TRBJ2-7; D not certain. This receptor was taken from a woman in her thirties with Graves' hyperthyroidism. The material sequenced was blood. The CDR3 loop reads CASSSGRSSTYEQYF. CDR3 in DNA: TGCGCCAGCAGCTCGGGCCGTTCAAGTACCTACGAGCAGTACTTC.